This T cell receptor beta chain was sequenced during a study of regulatory T cells. Notes on the study in general: In patients, unique TRB V-J pairs were restricted and V/J usage skewed, especially in Tregs. Hydrophobic residues at CDR3 positions 6 and 7 were enriched in conventional CD4+ T cells of CD3G-deficient patients.

This clone has just one count. Its antigen is currently unknown. The primer mix had 52 TRBV and 13 TRBJ primers. Clones were sequenced by immunoSEQ multiplex PCR, and TCRdb holds only the in-frame ones, with some missing. The sample lists about 28,000 clones; about 90% were seen once. Autoimmunity was present in every CD3G-deficient patient, worse in two. Patients aged 2 to 39 years had fewer naive T cells. Sorting split CD4+ cells into CD25-high CD127-low Tregs and CD25-low CD127-high conventional T cells. The sequenced material came from conventional CD4+ T cells sorted from blood. The receptor was derived from a person aged 18 to 35 with CD3G deficiency.

CDR3: CASSAHPGTGEGYTF. CDR3 bases: TGTGCCAGCAGTGCCCATCCCGGGACAGGGGAGGGCTACACCTTC. V and J are TRBV6-1 and TRBJ1-2; 10 positions agree with TRBD1. V was clipped by 4 bases and J by 8 bases; unmatched bases: 10. Germline values: CDR1 MNHNS, CDR2 SASEGT. The CDR3 covers 15 residues.